This T cell receptor beta chain was identified during a study of identical twins. In TCRdb, the 5' RACE reads were re-called with MiXCR into one record per CDR3 protein. The data show roughly 720,000 distinct CDR3 sequences, with approximately 18% seen just once and around 14% held by the top ten. This clonotype has at least ten counts. V lost 3 bases to trimming and J lost 6 bases, with 10 bases between them. Germline CDR1 is DFQATT and CDR2 is SNEGSKA (reference sequence). CDR3 length equals 12 residues. These same records also appear under a second study, on T cells expressing NK-cell markers. From that study: Repertoire data for TCR beta were derived from sorted T cells (CD3+CD56+NKG2C+, CD3+CD56+NKG2C- and CD3+CD56-NKG2C+).

This chain links TRBV20-1 with TRBJ2-3; D is possibly TRBD1 or TRBD2 (5 bases each). Sequenced: PBMCs. The source of this sequence is a woman aged 18-35 years in good health. CDR3 residues: CSARGEHDTQYF. DNA for the CDR3: TGCAGTGCTAGGGGGGAACACGATACGCAGTATTTT.